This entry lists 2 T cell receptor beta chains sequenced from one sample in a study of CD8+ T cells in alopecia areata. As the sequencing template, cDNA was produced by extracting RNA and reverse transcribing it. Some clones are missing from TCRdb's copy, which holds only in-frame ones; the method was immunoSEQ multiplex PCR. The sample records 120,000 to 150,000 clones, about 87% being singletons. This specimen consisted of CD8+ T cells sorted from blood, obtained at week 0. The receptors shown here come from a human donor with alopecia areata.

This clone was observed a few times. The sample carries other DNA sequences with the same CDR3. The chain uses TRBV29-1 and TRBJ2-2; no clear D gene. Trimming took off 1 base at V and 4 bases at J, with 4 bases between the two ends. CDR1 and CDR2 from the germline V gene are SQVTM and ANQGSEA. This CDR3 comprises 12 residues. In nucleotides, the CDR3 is TGCAGCGTTGAAGGGGTCACCGGGGAGCTGTTTTTT. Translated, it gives CSVEGVTGELFF.

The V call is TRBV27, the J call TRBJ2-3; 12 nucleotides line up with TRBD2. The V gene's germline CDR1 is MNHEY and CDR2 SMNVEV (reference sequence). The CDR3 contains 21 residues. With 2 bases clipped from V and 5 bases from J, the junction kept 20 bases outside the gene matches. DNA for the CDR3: TGTGCCAGCAGTTTAAATGCTTTGAGCTCCAGCCTGGGACTAGCGGGAGATACGCAGTATTTT. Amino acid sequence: CASSLNALSSSLGLAGDTQYF.